These 15 T cell receptor beta chains originate from one sample sequenced in a study of T cells in Graves' hyperthyroidism and ophthalmopathy. Amplification of TCR beta CDR3 regions used RNA as the template. The HTBI primer set drove a first-round RT-PCR of the TCR CDR3. From the multiplex PCR reads, TCRdb called clonotypes with MiXCR, one entry per CDR3 protein. The sample holds 650,000 to 800,000 distinct CDR3 sequences; 45% are singletons and the top ten take approximately 6.8%. Source material: peripheral blood or thyroid tissue (not recorded which). These receptors came from an adult man with Graves' disease, either hyperthyroidism or ophthalmopathy (not recorded which).

This clonotype came up a few times. In DNA, the CDR3 is TGTGCCAGCAGCTTCGACAGGGTTCTTAGTGAAGCTTTCTTT. It yields the protein CASSFDRVLSEAFF. V usage is TRBV7-9 and J usage is TRBJ1-1; 7 bases map to TRBD1. Germline CDR1 is SEHNR and CDR2 is FQNEAQ (reference sequence). There are 14 residues in the CDR3. The junction had 8 bases not matched to a gene; V was cut back by 3 bases and J by 7 bases.

This clonotype was seen many times. V usage is TRBV11-3 and J usage is TRBJ2-7; D is undetermined. The CDR3 loop spans 13 amino acids. CDR1 and CDR2 (germline): SGHNT, YENEEA. V shed 5 bases and J shed 2 bases, with 10 bases lying between them. CDR3 DNA: TGTGCCAGCAGCCGACAAGTCACCTACGAGCAGTACTTC. Its translation: CASSRQVTYEQYF.

In this sample, this clonotype turned up many times. V and J are TRBV20-1 and TRBJ2-5, with 12 bases fitting TRBD2. The germline CDR1 and CDR2 sequences are DFQATT and SNEGSKA (reference sequence). After removal of 6 bases from V and 3 bases from J, the junction contained 5 bases not matched to a gene. The length of the CDR3 is 14 residues. CDR3 nucleotides: TGCAGTGCGCAGACTAGCGGGAGTAAAGAGACCCAGTACTTC. Protein: CSAQTSGSKETQYF.

There are many counts of this clonotype. This chain joins TRBV24-1 and TRBJ2-2, with 8 bases fitting TRBD2. Germline assignment: CDR1 KGHDR and CDR2 SFDVKD. The trim removed 0 bases at V and 5 bases at J, leaving 7 bases unmatched. This CDR3 has 17 amino acids. CDR3 in amino acids: CATSDLSSAGGTGELFF. CDR3 DNA sequence: TGTGCCACCAGTGATTTGTCGTCCGCGGGAGGTACCGGGGAGCTGTTTTTT.

This clonotype was seen only a few times. This sequence joins TRBV6-5 and TRBJ1-6; 7 bases fit TRBD1. The CDR3 sequence is 15 residues long. V lost 4 bases and J lost 5; bases outside the gene matches: 5. Germline CDR1 is MNHEY and CDR2 is SVGAGI. CDR3 region: CASSSQGHNNSPLHF. The CDR3 coding sequence is TGTGCCAGCAGTTCACAGGGGCATAATAATTCACCCCTCCACTTT.

This clonotype was detected a few times. The J gene is TRBJ1-1, the V gene TRBV20-1; D is unresolved. CDR1 and CDR2 from the germline V gene are DFQATT and SNEGSKA (reference sequence). The CDR3 loop spans 13 amino acids. Trimming removed 3 bases from V and 5 bases from J, with 13 bases in between. In nucleotides, the CDR3 is TGCAGTGCTAGCCTTATTACGGGGACTGAAGCTTTCTTT. It translates to CSASLITGTEAFF.

A few counts support this clonotype. The chain couples TRBV2 to TRBJ1-5; 7 bases are shared with TRBD1. V lost 4 bases, J lost 6 bases, and 6 bases stayed unmatched. Germline V lookup: CDR1 SNHLY, CDR2 FYNNEI. CDR3 length: 14 residues. CDR3 sequence reads: CASSGGTVGQPQHF. The CDR3, as DNA: TGTGCCAGCAGTGGCGGGACAGTCGGTCAGCCCCAGCATTTT.

The V gene is TRBV29-1, the J gene TRBJ2-5, with unresolved D. The CDR3 extends over 9 amino acids. CDR1 is SQVTM, CDR2 ANQGSEA, per germline. Trimming removed 4 bases from V and 10 bases from J, with 7 bases in between. The chain's CDR3 is CSVGGNQYF. The DNA for the CDR3 is TGCAGCGTTGGTGGGAACCAGTACTTC.

This clonotype was seen ten or more times. The J gene is TRBJ2-7, the V gene TRBV7-9; D is perhaps TRBD1 (6 bases). There are 14 residues in the CDR3. V gave up 1 base and J gave up 3 bases, with 10 bases separating them. The germline V gene has CDR1 SEHNR and CDR2 FQNEAQ (reference sequence). The DNA for the CDR3 is TGTGCCAGCAGCTTAGGGGCCAGGGGCTACGAGCAGTACTTC. This translates into CASSLGARGYEQYF.

In this sample, this clonotype turned up many times. The gene calls are TRBV7-9 and TRBJ1-4; D remains ambiguous. The length of the CDR3 is 14 residues. Trimming stripped 5 bases from V and 8 bases from J, with 15 bases between. Looked up from germline, CDR1 is SEHNR and CDR2 is FQNEAQ (reference sequence). The CDR3 sequence: CASSDRPGGEKLFF. The CDR3 nucleotides are TGTGCCAGCAGCGATCGTCCCGGAGGGGAAAAACTGTTTTTT.

CDR3 sequence (DNA): TGTGCCAGCAATGGGGGCGGACTCTACGAGCATTTT. Residues: CASNGGGLYEHF. The chain links TRBV2 to TRBJ1-5; D perhaps matches TRBD1 (6 bases). V gave up 7 bases and J gave up 14 bases, with 18 bases separating them. The germline V gene encodes CDR1 SNHLY and CDR2 FYNNEI. This CDR3 has 12 residues.

The chain links TRBV15 to TRBJ2-5; 10 nucleotides match TRBD2. This CDR3 spans 14 amino acids. Germline V gene data show CDR1 as LNHNV and CDR2 as YYDKDF (reference sequence). V lost 6 bases to trimming and J lost 9 bases; unmatched junction nucleotides: 10. The DNA of the CDR3 is TGTGCCACCAGTCCCCGGGACAGCGGGGGGGCCCAGTACTTC. It codes for CATSPRDSGGAQYF.

The chain has TRBV2 and TRBJ1-6, with D hard to call. This CDR3 has 13 residues. Trimming pared 6 bases from V and 7 bases from J, leaving 10 bases between. Germline loops: CDR1 SNHLY, CDR2 FYNNEI. CDR3 in DNA: TGTGCCAGCAGAGTGGACGGAAATTCACCCCTCCACTTT. Its protein product is CASRVDGNSPLHF.

The sample holds many counts of this clonotype. The V and J genes are TRBV2 and TRBJ1-2; tentative D call: TRBD1 (6 bases). Between the trimmed V and J ends, which lost 2 bases and 4 bases, there was a span of 14 bases. The CDR3 spans 15 residues. Germline lookup yields CDR1 SNHLY and CDR2 FYNNEI. Written as DNA, the CDR3 is TGTGCCAGCAGTGAACAGCGGACAGAGGTCTATGGCTACACCTTC. This gives the protein CASSEQRTEVYGYTF.

This clonotype has a count of ten or more. The gene calls are TRBV20-1 and TRBJ1-6, with TRBD1 identical over 10 bases. CDR1 DFQATT and CDR2 SNEGSKA come from the germline V gene (reference sequence). The CDR3 is made up of 15 amino acids. V was clipped by 0 bases and J by 10 bases; unmatched bases: 6. The CDR3 spells CSARETGQGNSPLHF. The CDR3 DNA follows: TGCAGTGCTAGAGAAACGGGACAGGGGAACTCACCCCTCCACTTT.